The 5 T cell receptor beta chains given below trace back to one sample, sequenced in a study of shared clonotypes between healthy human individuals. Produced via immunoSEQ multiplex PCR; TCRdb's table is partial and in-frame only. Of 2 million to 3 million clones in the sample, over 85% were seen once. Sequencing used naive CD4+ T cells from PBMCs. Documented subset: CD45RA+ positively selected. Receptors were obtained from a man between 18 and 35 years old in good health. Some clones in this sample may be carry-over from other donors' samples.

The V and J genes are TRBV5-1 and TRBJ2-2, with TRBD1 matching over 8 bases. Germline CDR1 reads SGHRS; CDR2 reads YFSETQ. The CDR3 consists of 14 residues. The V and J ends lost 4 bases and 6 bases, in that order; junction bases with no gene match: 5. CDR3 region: CASSTRTGSGELFF. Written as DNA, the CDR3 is TGCGCCAGCAGCACCCGGACAGGGTCCGGGGAGCTGTTTTTT. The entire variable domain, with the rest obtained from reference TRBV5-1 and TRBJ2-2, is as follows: KAGVTQTPRYLIKTRGQQVTLSCSPISGHRSVSWYQQTPGQGLQFLFEYFSETQRNKGNFPGRFSGRQFSNSRSEMNVSTLELGDSALYLCASSTRTGSGELFFGEGSRLTVL.

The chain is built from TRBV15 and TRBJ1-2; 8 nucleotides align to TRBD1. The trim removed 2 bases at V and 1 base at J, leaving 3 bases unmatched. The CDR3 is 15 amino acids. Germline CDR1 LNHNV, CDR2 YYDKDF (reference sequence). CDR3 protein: CATSRLDRDNYGYTF. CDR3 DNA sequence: TGTGCCACCAGCAGATTGGACAGGGATAACTATGGCTACACCTTC.

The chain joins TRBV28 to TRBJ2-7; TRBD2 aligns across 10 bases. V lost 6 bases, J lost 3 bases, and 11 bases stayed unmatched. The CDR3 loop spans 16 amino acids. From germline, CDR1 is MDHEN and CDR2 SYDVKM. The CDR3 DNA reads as TGTGCCAGCAGACCTAGCGGGAGTTCGGCCTTCTACGAGCAGTACTTC. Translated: CASRPSGSSAFYEQYF. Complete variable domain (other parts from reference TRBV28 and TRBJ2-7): DVKVTQSSRYLVKRTGEKVFLECVQDMDHENMFWYRQDPGLGLRLIYFSYDVKMKEKGDIPEGYSVSREKKERFSLILESASTNQTSMYLCASRPSGSSAFYEQYFGPGTRLTVT.

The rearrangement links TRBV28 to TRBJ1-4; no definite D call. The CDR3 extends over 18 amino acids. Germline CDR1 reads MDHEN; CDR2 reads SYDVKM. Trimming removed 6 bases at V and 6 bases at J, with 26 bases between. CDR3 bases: TGTGCCAGCAGACGAATAAGCCTCGGACGGCCCACATATGAAAAACTGTTTTTT. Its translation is CASRRISLGRPTYEKLFF.

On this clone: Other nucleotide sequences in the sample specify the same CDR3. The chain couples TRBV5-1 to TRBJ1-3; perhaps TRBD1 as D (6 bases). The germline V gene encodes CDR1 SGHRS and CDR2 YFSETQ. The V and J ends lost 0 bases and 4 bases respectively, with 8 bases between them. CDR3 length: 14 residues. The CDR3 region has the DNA TGCGCCAGCAGCTTGGCAGGGGCCGGAAACACCATATATTTT. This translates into CASSLAGAGNTIYF.